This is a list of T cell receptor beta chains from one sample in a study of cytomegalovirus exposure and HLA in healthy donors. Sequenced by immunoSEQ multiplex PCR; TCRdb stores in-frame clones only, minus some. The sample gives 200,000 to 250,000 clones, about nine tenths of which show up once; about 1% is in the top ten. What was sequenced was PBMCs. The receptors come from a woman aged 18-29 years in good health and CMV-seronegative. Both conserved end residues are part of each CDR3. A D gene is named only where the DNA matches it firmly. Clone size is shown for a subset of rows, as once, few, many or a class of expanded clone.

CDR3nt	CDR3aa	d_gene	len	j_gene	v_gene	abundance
TGTGCCAGCAGTGAATCGGGGGAGGATAGATTC	CASSESGEDRF	.	11	TRBJ2-7	TRBV6-5	.
TGTGCCAGCTCACCAAGGCTAGCGGGACCTTACAATGAGCAGTTCTTC	CASSPRLAGPYNEQFF	TRBD2	16	TRBJ2-1	TRBV18	.
TGTGCCTCGACAGGGCGATCCTACAATGAGCAGTTCTTC	CASTGRSYNEQFF	TRBD1	13	TRBJ2-1	TRBV30	once
TGTGCCTGGAAGGGGCAGAACACCGGGGAGCTGTTTTTT	CAWKGQNTGELFF	.	13	TRBJ2-2	TRBV30	.
TGTGCCACCAGCAGAGCCGCGGACTACCACAATGAGCAGTTCTTC	CATSRAADYHNEQFF	.	15	TRBJ2-1	TRBV15	.
TGCAGCGTTGAGGTGGGAGCCTGGGAGACCCAGTACTTC	CSVEVGAWETQYF	.	13	TRBJ2-5	TRBV29-1	.
TGTGCCAGCAGTTTATCGGGGAGGGGCGATGAGCAGTTCTTC	CASSLSGRGDEQFF	TRBD2	14	TRBJ2-1	TRBV27	.
TGTGCCAGCAGCTTGGAACAGACTAGGAAAAAGACCCAGTACTTC	CASSLEQTRKKTQYF	.	15	TRBJ2-5	TRBV5-4	.
TGCAGCGTCCAAAAACCGACCCCAGGCGCCTACGAGCAGTACTTC	CSVQKPTPGAYEQYF	.	15	TRBJ2-7	TRBV29-1	.
TGTGCCACCAGCAGAGGGACAGGGGGCTTATACGAGCAGTACTTC	CATSRGTGGLYEQYF	TRBD1	15	TRBJ2-7	TRBV15	.
TGTGCCAGCAGTGGAGCCTCTGGGGCCAACGTCCTGACTTTC	CASSGASGANVLTF	.	14	TRBJ2-6	TRBV6-5	.
TGTGCCAGCGGAATACTAGCGGGAGAAGGGAATGAGCAGTTCTTC	CASGILAGEGNEQFF	TRBD2	15	TRBJ2-1	TRBV27	.
TGTGCCAGCAGCTCCCGTGGACTAGCGGGAGGCCTCGGGGGCTCCTACAATGAGCAGTTCTTC	CASSSRGLAGGLGGSYNEQFF	TRBD2	21	TRBJ2-1	TRBV28	.
TGTGCCAGCAGCGAAACTACGGGGAACACTGAAGCTTTCTTT	CASSETTGNTEAFF	.	14	TRBJ1-1	TRBV6-6	once
TGTGCCAGCAGCCCCTCCGGGACAGGGTTAGAAAAACTGTTTTTT	CASSPSGTGLEKLFF	TRBD1	15	TRBJ1-4	TRBV7-3	.